These 17 T cell receptor beta chains share one sample of origin, sequenced in a study of cytomegalovirus exposure and HLA in healthy donors. Generated by immunoSEQ multiplex PCR, the TCRdb table keeps only in-frame clones and is missing some. The profile shows 100,000 to 150,000 clones, 80% to 90% of them singletons. The sequencing sample was made of PBMCs. Every receptor here comes from a woman in her late teens or twenties in good health and CMV-seronegative.

This chain links TRBV19 with TRBJ1-5; TRBD1 matches at 7 bases. There are 18 residues in the CDR3. V gave up 0 bases and J gave up 3 bases; unmatched junction bases: 11. Germline V gene sequence: CDR1 LNHDA, CDR2 SQIVND (reference sequence). Written as DNA, the CDR3 is TGTGCCAGTAGTATAGAGGGGTGGATGGGACAGATCAATCAGCCCCAGCATTTT. It encodes CASSIEGWMGQINQPQHF.

CDR3 sequence: CASSPRPPGSWGNQPQHF. The DNA of the CDR3 is TGTGCCAGCAGCCCCCGACCTCCGGGGTCTTGGGGTAATCAGCCCCAGCATTTT. The chain has TRBV7-3 and TRBJ1-5; D gene unclear. This CDR3 has 18 residues. Germline CDR1 and CDR2: SGHTA and FQGTGA. With 5 bases removed from V and 4 bases from J, the gap between germline ends came to 24 bases.

The V and J genes are TRBV5-1 and TRBJ2-2; 11 nucleotides line up with TRBD1. Germline assignment: CDR1 SGHRS and CDR2 YFSETQ. This CDR3 is built from 17 residues. V lost 4 bases to trimming and J lost 6 bases; unmatched junction nucleotides: 11. DNA of the CDR3: TGCGCCAGCAGCACCCCGTGGGGACAGGGGGACCCCGGGGAGCTGTTTTTT. The encoded protein is CASSTPWGQGDPGELFF.

The DNA for the CDR3 is TGTGCCAGCAGCTTACAGGGTAATGTCTATGGCTACACCTTC. Translating it yields CASSLQGNVYGYTF. The chain uses TRBV5-5 and TRBJ1-2, with D perhaps TRBD1 (6 bases). The V gene lost 2 bases and the J gene lost 4 bases, with 12 bases spanning the gap. CDR1 is SGHKS and CDR2 is YYEKEE in the germline V gene (reference sequence). The CDR3 length is 14 residues.

This clone has just one count. The V and J genes are TRBV19 and TRBJ2-1; 10 nucleotides line up with TRBD2. CDR3 length equals 19 residues. Looked up from germline, CDR1 is LNHDA and CDR2 is SQIVND (reference sequence). V lost 3 bases and J lost 1; bases outside the gene matches: 12. The CDR3 region has the DNA TGTGCCAGTAGTATTAACCGGGGGTTAGCGGGGGGTTCCTACAATGAGCAGTTCTTC. The encoded protein is CASSINRGLAGGSYNEQFF.

V is TRBV4-1 and J is TRBJ2-3, with 11 bases matching TRBD1. CDR1 is MGHRA, CDR2 YSYEKL, per germline. V lost 4 bases and J lost 11; bases outside the gene matches: 17. The CDR3 loop spans 17 amino acids. This CDR3 reads CASSPGSGQGAPHQQYF. The CDR3 DNA sequence: TGCGCCAGCAGCCCGGGCAGTGGACAGGGGGCCCCCCACCAGCAGTATTTT.

The chain employs TRBV13 and TRBJ2-1; TRBD1 matches 7 bases. There are 15 residues in the CDR3. Germline CDR1 reads PRHDT; CDR2 reads FYEKMQ (reference sequence). V shed 3 bases and J 9 bases; nucleotides not matched to a gene: 11. This CDR3 is CASSFDGRGMGEQFF. CDR3 DNA: TGTGCCAGCAGCTTTGATGGCAGGGGGATGGGTGAGCAGTTCTTC.

CDR3 in DNA: TGTGCCAGCTCACCCGGACAGACCAACACTGAAGCTTTCTTT. It is translated as CASSPGQTNTEAFF. This sequence joins TRBV18 and TRBJ1-1, with D possibly matching TRBD1 (6 bases). The CDR3 consists of 14 residues. Germline loops: CDR1 KGHSH, CDR2 LQKENI. V shed 3 bases and J shed 2 bases, with 10 bases lying between them.

The rearrangement joins TRBV6-6 to TRBJ1-2, with TRBD1 identical over 11 bases. This CDR3 contains 11 residues. Germline trimming cut 5 bases from V and 12 bases from J; bases unmatched to any gene: 2. CDR1 and CDR2 from the germline V gene are MNHNY and SVGAGI (reference sequence). The CDR3 DNA reads as TGTGCCAGCAGTACGGGACAGGGGGACACCTTC. Translating gives CASSTGQGDTF.

The chain carries TRBV6-6 and TRBJ1-5; D might be TRBD1 (5 bases). The CDR3 is made up of 14 amino acids. Deletions cut 7 bases from V and 7 bases from J, with 17 bases between. Germline CDR1 is MNHNY and CDR2 is SVGAGI (reference sequence). This CDR3 reads CASTQTGGNQPQHF. The DNA for the CDR3 is TGTGCCAGCACCCAAACTGGGGGGAACCAGCCCCAGCATTTT.

This clone appeared a few times. The chain links TRBV11-2 to TRBJ2-7, with D possibly matching TRBD2 (6 bases). V was shortened by 4 bases and J by 3 bases, with 10 bases between the two germline ends. CDR3 length: 13 residues. Germline V gene lookup returns CDR1 SGHAT and CDR2 FQNNGV. CDR3 in DNA: TGTGCCAGCAGCTGGGGGGTTGGCTACGAGCAGTACTTC. Amino acid sequence: CASSWGVGYEQYF.

The chain employs TRBV4-1 and TRBJ1-1, with a weak D call TRBD1 (6 bases). Germline CDR1 MGHRA, CDR2 YSYEKL. This CDR3 is built from 16 residues. The ends were cut back, 4 bases at V and 0 bases at J, with 15 bases in the middle. The CDR3 loop reads CASSPRGGTMNTEAFF. Written as DNA, the CDR3 is TGCGCCAGCAGCCCTAGGGGAGGGACAATGAACACTGAAGCTTTCTTT.

This clone was counted only a few times. The chain links TRBV2 to TRBJ1-6; D unresolved. The germline gives CDR1 SNHLY, CDR2 FYNNEI. The V end was cut by 10 bases, the J end by 3 bases, with 7 bases between. The CDR3 totals 12 residues. The CDR3 sequence is CATTSYNSPLHF. Written as DNA, the CDR3 is TGTGCCACCACCAGCTATAATTCACCCCTCCACTTT.

This clone was counted a single time. The chain couples TRBV9 to TRBJ2-2; 8 positions match TRBD1. Trimming took 4 bases from V and 6 from J; bases not matched to a gene: 14. Looked up from germline, CDR1 is SGDLS and CDR2 is YYNGEE. The CDR3 runs to 17 residues. CDR3 in DNA: TGTGCCAGCAGCTTACCCGCAGGGGGCGCGACGGCCGGGGAGCTGTTTTTT. It encodes CASSLPAGGATAGELFF.

This clone appeared a single time. The rearrangement links TRBV4-1 to TRBJ2-7; D is unresolved. Trimming shortened V by 1 base and J by 4 bases, and 11 bases separated the two germline ends. The CDR3 has 14 residues. Germline assignment: CDR1 MGHRA and CDR2 YSYEKL. The chain's CDR3 is CASSQGTPGYEQYF. Here the CDR3 DNA reads TGCGCCAGCAGCCAAGGCACCCCAGGTTACGAGCAGTACTTC.

CDR3: CASSPDGLRADGYTF. The DNA for the CDR3 is TGTGCCAGCTCACCCGACGGGTTGCGTGCGGATGGCTACACCTTC. V usage is TRBV18 and J usage is TRBJ1-2; D is uncertain. CDR3 length equals 15 residues. Trimming cost V 3 bases and J 6 bases, with 17 bases left between them. Germline CDR1 and CDR2: KGHSH and LQKENI. The whole variable domain, filled in from reference TRBV18 and TRBJ1-2, reads NAGVMQNPRHLVRRRGQEARLRCSPMKGHSHVYWYRQLPEEGLKFMVYLQKENIIDESGMPKERFSAEFPKEGPSILRIQQVVRGDSAAYFCASSPDGLRADGYTFGSGTRLTVV.

V usage is TRBV9 and J usage is TRBJ1-4, with D tentatively TRBD1 (6 bases). Trimming left V 4 bases short and J 2 bases short, with 15 bases between. Germline V lookup: CDR1 SGDLS, CDR2 YYNGEE. This CDR3 is built from 16 residues. This CDR3 is CASSSAGALTNEKLFF. CDR3 coding DNA: TGTGCCAGCAGCTCCGCGGGGGCGCTGACTAATGAAAAACTGTTTTTT.